The 14 T cell receptor beta chains reported below all come from one sample, sequenced in a study of blood T cell repertoires in COVID-19. Generated by immunoSEQ multiplex PCR, the TCRdb table keeps only in-frame clones and is missing some. The sample lists around 300,000 clones; more than 75% were seen once. Sequencing was done on a sample of PBMCs or T cells enriched from blood (not recorded which). The source of these receptors is a woman under 30 who had recovered from COVID-19.

This chain connects TRBV7-8 to TRBJ2-7; the D gene is possibly TRBD1 (5 bases). V lost 2 bases to trimming and J lost 3 bases, with 32 bases between them. The CDR3 is made up of 21 amino acids. CDR1 and CDR2 (germline): SGHVS, FQNEAQ. The CDR3, as DNA: TGTGCCAGCAGCTTATTTTTCTCGTGGCGTCGCGGACAACGACGCTTCTACGAGCAGTACTTC. Its translation: CASSLFFSWRRGQRRFYEQYF. The complete variable domain, with remaining parts taken from reference TRBV7-8 and TRBJ2-7, reads GAGVSQSPRYKVAKRGQDVALRCDPISGHVSLFWYQQALGQGPEFLTYFQNEAQLDKSGLPSDRFFAERPEGSVSTLKIQRTQQEDSAVYLCASSLFFSWRRGQRRFYEQYFGPGTRLTVT.

The CDR3 bases are TGTGCCAGCAGTGGGGACAGATTACCTATTTACGAGCAGTACTTC. Residues: CASSGDRLPIYEQYF. The chain joins TRBV2 to TRBJ2-7, with TRBD1 identical over 7 bases. The CDR3 is 15 residues long. Germline values: CDR1 SNHLY, CDR2 FYNNEI. With 4 bases clipped from V and 4 bases from J, the junction kept 10 bases outside the gene matches. Looking up the rest from reference TRBV2 and TRBJ2-7 gives the full variable domain: EPEVTQTPSHQVTQMGQEVILRCVPISNHLYFYWYRQILGQKVEFLVSFYNNEISEKSEIFDDQFSVERPDGSNFTLKIRSTKLEDSAMYFCASSGDRLPIYEQYFGPGTRLTVT.

The V call is TRBV23-1, the J call TRBJ2-5; D is possibly TRBD1 (5 bases). TRBV23-1 has ORF status, its function being uncertain. Trimming stripped 0 bases from V and 4 bases from J, with 12 bases between. There are 15 residues in the CDR3. The CDR3, as DNA: TGCGCCAGCAGTCAATCTAAGGGGTTGGTAGAGACCCAGTACTTC. It yields the protein CASSQSKGLVETQYF.

The chain uses TRBV23-1 and TRBJ2-7; 7 bases fit TRBD2. TRBV23-1 is marked as an open reading frame, function uncertain. The CDR3 covers 17 residues. V lost 8 bases to trimming and J lost 5 bases; unmatched junction nucleotides: 21. The CDR3 here is CASGDNALGRSLDEQYF. DNA for the CDR3: TGCGCCAGCGGCGATAACGCACTCGGGAGGTCCCTCGACGAGCAGTACTTC.

This rearrangement joins TRBV18 to TRBJ1-1, with 9 nucleotides matching TRBD1. This CDR3 spans 15 amino acids. With V trimmed by 0 bases and J by 1 base, 0 bases remained unmatched. CDR1 and CDR2 (germline): KGHSH, LQKENI. The DNA of the CDR3 is TGTGCCAGCTCACCACCGACAGGGGGGAACACTGAAGCTTTCTTT. Translated, it gives CASSPPTGGNTEAFF.

The V call is TRBV18, the J call TRBJ2-7; TRBD1 aligns across 10 bases. CDR1 and CDR2 from the germline V gene are KGHSH and LQKENI. Trimming at V came to 2 bases and at J to 2 bases, leaving 12 bases not matched to a gene. This CDR3 is built from 18 residues. DNA of the CDR3: TGTGCCAGCTCACCATGGGTTTCTGGGACAGGGGCCCCCTACGAGCAGTACTTC. Residues: CASSPWVSGTGAPYEQYF.

This chain uses TRBV5-5 with TRBJ2-1, with 7 bases that match TRBD2. With 0 bases clipped from V and 5 bases from J, the junction kept 11 bases outside the gene matches. This CDR3 is built from 17 residues. CDR1 and CDR2 from the germline V gene are SGHKS and YYEKEE (reference sequence). This CDR3 is CASSLVIFGGLNNEQFF. CDR3 nucleotides: TGTGCCAGCAGCTTGGTGATTTTCGGGGGACTAAACAATGAGCAGTTCTTC.

This chain connects TRBV6-6 to TRBJ2-1; 7 nucleotides align to TRBD1. This CDR3 region has 15 residues. Germline V gene data show CDR1 as MNHNY and CDR2 as SVGAGI (reference sequence). V was pared by 6 bases and J by 5 bases, with 10 bases of the junction left unmatched. The CDR3 is CASSSTNRGHNEQFF. Written as DNA, the CDR3 is TGTGCCAGCAGCTCAACTAACAGGGGACACAATGAGCAGTTCTTC.

The chain carries TRBV30 and TRBJ2-1; 12 bases map to TRBD2. Losses at the gene ends were 1 base for V and 7 bases for J; bases not matched to a gene: 2. The CDR3 spans 14 residues. CDR1 and CDR2 from the germline V gene are GTSNPN and SVGIG (reference sequence). CDR3 sequence (DNA): TGTGCCTGGAGTGCCGGACTAGCGGGAAATGAGCAGTTCTTC. Translated, it gives CAWSAGLAGNEQFF.

V is TRBV5-8 and J is TRBJ2-3, with a tentative D call TRBD1 (6 bases). In germline, CDR1 is SGHTS, CDR2 YDEGEE. The germline V and J ends were trimmed by 0 bases and 4 bases, with 15 bases remaining between them. The CDR3 consists of 16 residues. In DNA form, the CDR3 reads TGTGCCAGCAGCTTGGGCACAGGGAGCTCTTCAGATACGCAGTATTTT. Translation: CASSLGTGSSSDTQYF.

V gene TRBV3-1 (or the pseudogene TRBV3-2) combines with J gene TRBJ1-6; D not resolved. CDR3 length: 15 amino acids. Trimming stripped 0 bases from V and 4 bases from J, with 7 bases between. Germline lookup yields CDR1 LGHDT and CDR2 YNNKEL (reference sequence). The CDR3, as DNA: TGTGCCAGCAGCCAAGAGTCAGCGTATAATTCACCCCTCCACTTT. Translated: CASSQESAYNSPLHF.

The chain links TRBV24-1 to TRBJ2-5, with 10 bases identical to TRBD1. With V trimmed by 2 bases and J by 5 bases, 10 bases remained unmatched. Looked up from germline, CDR1 is KGHDR and CDR2 is SFDVKD. The CDR3 spans 17 residues. For the CDR3, the DNA is TGTGCCACCAGTGATTCCGGGACAGGGGTAAAGAGGGAGACCCAGTACTTC. It is translated as CATSDSGTGVKRETQYF.

V usage is TRBV10-2 and J usage is TRBJ2-5; D not resolved. The CDR3 runs 14 residues. Germline V CDR1 and CDR2: WSHSY, SAAADI. V was trimmed by 3 bases and J by 2 bases, leaving 10 bases between them. CDR3 nucleotide sequence: TGCGCCAGCAGTGATCCGGGTATACAAGAGACCCAGTACTTC. Translated: CASSDPGIQETQYF.

The chain couples TRBV29-1 to TRBJ1-1, with D possibly being TRBD1 (6 bases). The CDR3 consists of 13 residues. V dropped 7 bases and J dropped 4 bases, with 16 bases sitting between them. CDR1 is SQVTM and CDR2 is ANQGSEA in the germline V gene. The CDR3 is CSAAGELSTEAFF. CDR3 coding DNA: TGCAGCGCAGCAGGGGAACTTAGCACTGAAGCTTTCTTT. The whole variable domain, remainder taken from reference TRBV29-1 and TRBJ1-1, is SAVISQKPSRDICQRGTSLTIQCQVDSQVTMMFWYRQQPGQSLTLIATANQGSEATYESGFVIDKFPISRPNLTFSTLTVSNMSPEDSSIYLCSAAGELSTEAFFGQGTRLTVV.